Listed here are 6 T cell receptor beta chains from one sample, sequenced in a study of T cell responses to AZD1222 COVID-19 vaccine. Produced via immunoSEQ multiplex PCR; TCRdb's table is partial and in-frame only. The sample shows 150,000 or so clones, 80% to 90% of them seen only once. The sequences come from peripheral blood, collected on day 0 of MenACWY control vaccination. The receptors originated from an adult in good health.

V gene TRBV11-3 combines with J gene TRBJ2-1; TRBD2 matches 8 bases. V lost 0 bases to trimming and J lost 7 bases; unmatched junction nucleotides: 8. The CDR3 runs 16 residues. CDR1 is SGHNT, CDR2 YENEEA, per germline. The CDR3 sequence is CASSLDLTSGGNEQFF. As DNA, the CDR3 is TGTGCCAGCAGCTTAGATCTAACAAGCGGGGGTAATGAGCAGTTCTTC.

This rearrangement joins TRBV25-1 to TRBJ1-2; D not certain. There are 11 residues in the CDR3. CDR1 is MGHDK, CDR2 SYGVNS, per germline. V gave up 5 bases and J gave up 7 bases, with 8 bases separating them. For the CDR3, the DNA is TGTGCCAGCAGTCTTGCGGGTGGCTACACCTTC. Translation: CASSLAGGYTF.

This clone came up once. The V gene is TRBV18, the J gene TRBJ2-1, with 7 positions matching TRBD1. The length of the CDR3 is 15 residues. The germline gives CDR1 KGHSH, CDR2 LQKENI. The trim removed 3 bases at V and 5 bases at J, leaving 7 bases unmatched. The CDR3 bases are TGTGCCAGCTCACCGACAGGGTCAGGCCACAATGAGCAGTTCTTC. Its protein is CASSPTGSGHNEQFF.

CDR3 region: CASSLESPLHF. CDR3 DNA sequence: TGTGCCAGCAGTTTAGAATCACCCCTCCACTTT. The rearrangement uses TRBV28 and TRBJ1-6; D is ambiguous. Germline assignment: CDR1 MDHEN and CDR2 SYDVKM. The ends were cut back, 2 bases at V and 10 bases at J, with 3 bases in the middle. This CDR3 comprises 11 residues.

The chain uses TRBV7-2 and TRBJ1-5; D may be TRBD1 (5 bases). Germline V gene sequence: CDR1 SGHTA, CDR2 FQGNSA. V gave up 5 bases and J gave up 2 bases, with 13 bases separating them. The CDR3 extends over 15 amino acids. CDR3 DNA: TGTGCCAGCAGCCTAACCCAGGGTGGCAATCAGCCCCAGCATTTT. Its protein is CASSLTQGGNQPQHF.

CDR3 amino acids: CASSLGGARNTEAFF. CDR3 bases: TGCGCCAGCAGCTTGGGAGGGGCGAGGAACACTGAAGCTTTCTTT. The chain is built from TRBV5-1 and TRBJ1-1; tentative D call: TRBD1 (5 bases). This CDR3 contains 15 residues. Germline V gene sequence: CDR1 SGHRS, CDR2 YFSETQ. Trimming took 0 bases from V and 1 from J, leaving 10 bases between them.